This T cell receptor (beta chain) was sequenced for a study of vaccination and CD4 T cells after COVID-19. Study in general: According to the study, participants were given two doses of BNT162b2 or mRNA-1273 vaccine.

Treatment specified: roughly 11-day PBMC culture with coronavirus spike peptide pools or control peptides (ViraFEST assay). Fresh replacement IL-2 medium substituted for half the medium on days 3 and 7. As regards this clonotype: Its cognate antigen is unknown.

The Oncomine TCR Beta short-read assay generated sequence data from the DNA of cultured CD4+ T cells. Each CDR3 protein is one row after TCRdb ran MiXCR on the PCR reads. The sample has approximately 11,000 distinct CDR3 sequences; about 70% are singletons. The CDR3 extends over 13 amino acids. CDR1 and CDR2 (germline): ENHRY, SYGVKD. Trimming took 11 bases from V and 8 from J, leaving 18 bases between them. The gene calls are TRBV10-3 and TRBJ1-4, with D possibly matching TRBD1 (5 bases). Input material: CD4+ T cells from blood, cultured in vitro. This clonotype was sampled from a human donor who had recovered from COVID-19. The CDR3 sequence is CASKARADEKLFF. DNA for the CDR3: TGTGCCTCCAAGGCCAGGGCGGACGAAAAACTGTTTTTT.